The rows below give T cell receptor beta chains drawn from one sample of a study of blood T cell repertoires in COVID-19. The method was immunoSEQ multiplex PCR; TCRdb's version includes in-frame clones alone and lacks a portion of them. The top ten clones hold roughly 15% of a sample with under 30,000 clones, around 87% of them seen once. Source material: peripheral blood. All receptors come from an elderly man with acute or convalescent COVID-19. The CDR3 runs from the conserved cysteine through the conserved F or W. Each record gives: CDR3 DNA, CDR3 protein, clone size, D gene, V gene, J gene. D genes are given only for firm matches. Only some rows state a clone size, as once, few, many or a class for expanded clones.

CDR3 DNA: TGTGCCAGCAGTTATGGGACAGGGGAAGGGACAGATACGCAGTATTTT
CDR3 protein: CASSYGTGEGTDTQYF
clone size: -
D gene: TRBD1
V gene: TRBV5-6
J gene: TRBJ2-3

CDR3 DNA: TGTGCCAGTAGTATAAGGGGGCAGCGCACTGAAGCTTTCTTT
CDR3 protein: CASSIRGQRTEAFF
clone size: -
D gene: TRBD1
V gene: TRBV19
J gene: TRBJ1-1

CDR3 DNA: TGCGCCAGCAGCCAACCTGGGACAGAAGAAGCTTTCTTT
CDR3 protein: CASSQPGTEEAFF
clone size: -
D gene: TRBD1
V gene: TRBV5-1
J gene: TRBJ1-1

CDR3 DNA: TGTGCCAGCAAAGAGGGGGCCAGCTCCTACGAGCAGTACTTC
CDR3 protein: CASKEGASSYEQYF
clone size: -
D gene: TRBD1
V gene: TRBV2
J gene: TRBJ2-7

CDR3 DNA: TGTGCCAGCAGCTTAGAGGACAGAAATGAGCAGTTCTTC
CDR3 protein: CASSLEDRNEQFF
clone size: -
D gene: -
V gene: TRBV11-3
J gene: TRBJ2-1

CDR3 DNA: TGTGCCAGCAGTCATGGAGGGACAGGAGGCTACGAGCAGTACTTC
CDR3 protein: CASSHGGTGGYEQYF
clone size: -
D gene: TRBD1
V gene: TRBV28
J gene: TRBJ2-7

CDR3 DNA: TGCGCCAGCAGCTGGGAGGCTGGGGAGACCCAGTACTTC
CDR3 protein: CASSWEAGETQYF
clone size: -
D gene: -
V gene: TRBV5-1
J gene: TRBJ2-5

CDR3 DNA: TGCGCCAGCAGCCGCCGACAATTGAACACTGAAGCTTTCTTT
CDR3 protein: CASSRRQLNTEAFF
clone size: -
D gene: -
V gene: TRBV5-1
J gene: TRBJ1-1

CDR3 DNA: TGTGCCAGCAGCCCCCCCCGTACAGGGATTACCTCCTACGAGCAGTACTTC
CDR3 protein: CASSPPRTGITSYEQYF
clone size: -
D gene: -
V gene: TRBV3-1/TRBV3-2
J gene: TRBJ2-7

CDR3 DNA: TGTGCCAGCAGCGACTCACCCGGGACAGGGAACACCGGGGAGCTGTTTTTT
CDR3 protein: CASSDSPGTGNTGELFF
clone size: -
D gene: TRBD1
V gene: TRBV7-9
J gene: TRBJ2-2

CDR3 DNA: TGCAGCGTTGGCGAAGAAGCTTTCTTT
CDR3 protein: CSVGEEAFF
clone size: -
D gene: -
V gene: TRBV29-1
J gene: TRBJ1-1

CDR3 DNA: TGTGCCAGCAGCTTTCCGCTGACAGGGAACGTGTCAACTAATGAAAAACTGTTTTTT
CDR3 protein: CASSFPLTGNVSTNEKLFF
clone size: -
D gene: TRBD1
V gene: TRBV11-3
J gene: TRBJ1-4

CDR3 DNA: TGTGCCACCAGCAGTTCGGGGGAAATCGGAGAGACCCAGTACTTC
CDR3 protein: CATSSSGEIGETQYF
clone size: -
D gene: -
V gene: TRBV15
J gene: TRBJ2-5

CDR3 DNA: TGCGCCAGCAGATCCGGACAGAACACAGATACGCAGTATTTT
CDR3 protein: CASRSGQNTDTQYF
clone size: -
D gene: -
V gene: TRBV5-1
J gene: TRBJ2-3

CDR3 DNA: TGTGCCAGCAAAACAGGGGCTTATGAGGGCACTGAAGCTTTCTTT
CDR3 protein: CASKTGAYEGTEAFF
clone size: -
D gene: TRBD1
V gene: TRBV28
J gene: TRBJ1-1

CDR3 DNA: TGCGCCAGCAGCGTCAAACCGGGGGGTCAAGAGACCCAGTACTTC
CDR3 protein: CASSVKPGGQETQYF
clone size: -
D gene: TRBD2
V gene: TRBV5-1
J gene: TRBJ2-5

CDR3 DNA: TGTGCCAGCAGTGAAGCGCGGGCCTCTGGGGCCAACGTCCTGACTTTC
CDR3 protein: CASSEARASGANVLTF
clone size: -
D gene: -
V gene: TRBV2
J gene: TRBJ2-6

CDR3 DNA: TGTGCCTGGAGTGCGTCAACATATGAAAAACTGTTTTTT
CDR3 protein: CAWSASTYEKLFF
clone size: -
D gene: -
V gene: TRBV30
J gene: TRBJ1-4

CDR3 DNA: TGTGCCAGCATTAGCTATGGCTACACCTTC
CDR3 protein: CASISYGYTF
clone size: -
D gene: -
V gene: TRBV6-4
J gene: TRBJ1-2

CDR3 DNA: TGCGCCAGCACCTCCCCGAGTACAGATACGCAGTATTTT
CDR3 protein: CASTSPSTDTQYF
clone size: -
D gene: -
V gene: TRBV5-1
J gene: TRBJ2-3

CDR3 DNA: TGCGCCAGCAGCGCGAGGGCCCATCCCGGGGAGCTGTTTTTT
CDR3 protein: CASSARAHPGELFF
clone size: -
D gene: -
V gene: TRBV5-1
J gene: TRBJ2-2

CDR3 DNA: TGTGCCAGCAGTTCCCAGGGGTTACGGTCGTACTTC
CDR3 protein: CASSSQGLRSYF
clone size: once
D gene: -
V gene: TRBV28
J gene: TRBJ2-7

CDR3 DNA: TGTGCCAGCAGCCCTGCTACCCTGCAAGAGACCCAGTACTTC
CDR3 protein: CASSPATLQETQYF
clone size: -
D gene: -
V gene: TRBV3-1/TRBV3-2
J gene: TRBJ2-5

CDR3 DNA: TGCGCCAGCAGCCCCCGTCGAGGAAGCTATGGCTACACCTTC
CDR3 protein: CASSPRRGSYGYTF
clone size: -
D gene: -
V gene: TRBV4-1
J gene: TRBJ1-2

CDR3 DNA: TGTGCCAGCAGTGAAGGGAGGGTTACTGGCTACACCTTC
CDR3 protein: CASSEGRVTGYTF
clone size: -
D gene: -
V gene: TRBV6-1
J gene: TRBJ1-2

CDR3 DNA: TGCGCCAGCAGGGTGACAGAGAACTATGGCTACACCTTC
CDR3 protein: CASRVTENYGYTF
clone size: -
D gene: -
V gene: TRBV5-1
J gene: TRBJ1-2

CDR3 DNA: TGTGCCAGCAGGACAGGGGGAGAAGGGCAGCCCCAGCATTTT
CDR3 protein: CASRTGGEGQPQHF
clone size: once
D gene: TRBD1
V gene: TRBV6-5
J gene: TRBJ1-5

CDR3 DNA: TGTGCCAGCAGTGACAGGGGGAGGGATGGCTACACCTTC
CDR3 protein: CASSDRGRDGYTF
clone size: -
D gene: TRBD1
V gene: TRBV27
J gene: TRBJ1-2

CDR3 DNA: TGTGCCAGCAGCGTAGACTATAACAATGAGCAGTTCTTC
CDR3 protein: CASSVDYNNEQFF
clone size: -
D gene: -
V gene: TRBV9
J gene: TRBJ2-1

CDR3 DNA: TGTGCCAGTAGTGTGGGACAGGGGGCCTACGAGCAGTACTTC
CDR3 protein: CASSVGQGAYEQYF
clone size: -
D gene: TRBD1
V gene: TRBV19
J gene: TRBJ2-7

CDR3 DNA: TGTGCCAGCAGCACCGGACAGGGGGTAACTGGAAACACCATATATTTT
CDR3 protein: CASSTGQGVTGNTIYF
clone size: -
D gene: TRBD1
V gene: TRBV9
J gene: TRBJ1-3

CDR3 DNA: TGTGCCAGTAGTTCCCGCGGGGTAGTAAGTGGCTACACCTTC
CDR3 protein: CASSSRGVVSGYTF
clone size: -
D gene: -
V gene: TRBV19
J gene: TRBJ1-2

CDR3 DNA: TGTGCCAGCAGCTTAGGAGGGGGCGGGAATTCACCCCTCCACTTT
CDR3 protein: CASSLGGGGNSPLHF
clone size: -
D gene: TRBD1
V gene: TRBV7-2
J gene: TRBJ1-6

CDR3 DNA: TGCGCCAGCAGTGAGTCGTCGGGGTACGAGCAGTACTTC
CDR3 protein: CASSESSGYEQYF
clone size: few
D gene: -
V gene: TRBV10-1
J gene: TRBJ2-7

CDR3 DNA: TGTGCCACCAGCAGAGATGTCACAGGGGGGATTGGCGGGGAGCTGTTTTTT
CDR3 protein: CATSRDVTGGIGGELFF
clone size: -
D gene: TRBD1
V gene: TRBV15
J gene: TRBJ2-2

CDR3 DNA: TGTGCCAGTAGTGAGCAGATCGGGACAGACTATGGCTACACCTTC
CDR3 protein: CASSEQIGTDYGYTF
clone size: -
D gene: TRBD1
V gene: TRBV19
J gene: TRBJ1-2

CDR3 DNA: TGTGCCAGCAGTTGGACAGGCCCAGATACGCAGTATTTT
CDR3 protein: CASSWTGPDTQYF
clone size: -
D gene: TRBD1
V gene: TRBV2
J gene: TRBJ2-3

CDR3 DNA: TGTGCCAGCTCCGGGACAGGGGTATTTGGGGCCAACGTCCTGACTTTC
CDR3 protein: CASSGTGVFGANVLTF
clone size: -
D gene: TRBD1
V gene: TRBV7-8
J gene: TRBJ2-6

CDR3 DNA: TGTGCCAGCAGCCCAGGGGGCTGGAACACTGAAGCTTTCTTT
CDR3 protein: CASSPGGWNTEAFF
clone size: -
D gene: TRBD1
V gene: TRBV5-4
J gene: TRBJ1-1

CDR3 DNA: TGTGCCAGCAGTTTAGGAGAATTCTATGGCTACACCTTC
CDR3 protein: CASSLGEFYGYTF
clone size: -
D gene: -
V gene: TRBV28
J gene: TRBJ1-2

CDR3 DNA: TGTGCCAGCAGTGCACAGGGGGGCAATCAGCCCCAGCATTTT
CDR3 protein: CASSAQGGNQPQHF
clone size: few
D gene: TRBD1
V gene: TRBV2
J gene: TRBJ1-5

CDR3 DNA: TGTGCCAGCAGTTTACGGATAGGGGTGACTTCACCCCTCCACTTT
CDR3 protein: CASSLRIGVTSPLHF
clone size: -
D gene: -
V gene: TRBV27
J gene: TRBJ1-6

CDR3 DNA: TGTGCCAGCAAGTTCTTCGGGACATCTCAAGAGACCCAGTACTTC
CDR3 protein: CASKFFGTSQETQYF
clone size: -
D gene: -
V gene: TRBV28
J gene: TRBJ2-5

CDR3 DNA: TGTGCCAGCTCACAAAACGAGGGACAGAACTATGGCTACACCTTC
CDR3 protein: CASSQNEGQNYGYTF
clone size: -
D gene: TRBD1
V gene: TRBV18
J gene: TRBJ1-2

CDR3 DNA: TGTGCCAGCAGTCTTACAGGGGGCCCATATAGCAATCAGCCCCAGCATTTT
CDR3 protein: CASSLTGGPYSNQPQHF
clone size: -
D gene: TRBD1
V gene: TRBV27
J gene: TRBJ1-5

CDR3 DNA: TGTGCCAGCCGAAGGAGCAGGGCTGACTATGGCTACACCTTC
CDR3 protein: CASRRSRADYGYTF
clone size: once
D gene: -
V gene: TRBV19
J gene: TRBJ1-2

CDR3 DNA: TGTGCCACCAAACAGGGATCCACAGGGACAGATGGCTACACCTTC
CDR3 protein: CATKQGSTGTDGYTF
clone size: -
D gene: TRBD1
V gene: TRBV2
J gene: TRBJ1-2

CDR3 DNA: TGTGCCAGCAGCCTAACAGGGGGCACGGGCTATGGCTACACCTTC
CDR3 protein: CASSLTGGTGYGYTF
clone size: -
D gene: TRBD1
V gene: TRBV2
J gene: TRBJ1-2

CDR3 DNA: TGTGCCAGTTCCGCCCCCTATACGGGGGCCGGGGAGCTGTTTTTT
CDR3 protein: CASSAPYTGAGELFF
clone size: -
D gene: -
V gene: TRBV19
J gene: TRBJ2-2

CDR3 DNA: TGTGCCAGCAGTGACCAAGGGGGACAGCCCCTTGGTGGCTACACCTTC
CDR3 protein: CASSDQGGQPLGGYTF
clone size: -
D gene: TRBD1
V gene: TRBV6-4
J gene: TRBJ1-2

CDR3 DNA: TGTGCCAGCAGCCCCCATTCGGCGGGGGGGCCGGGCACAGATACGCAGTATTTT
CDR3 protein: CASSPHSAGGPGTDTQYF
clone size: -
D gene: TRBD2
V gene: TRBV7-2
J gene: TRBJ2-3

CDR3 DNA: TGTGCCAGCAGCAAGAGCGGGGGGGCAGATACGCAGTATTTT
CDR3 protein: CASSKSGGADTQYF
clone size: once
D gene: TRBD2
V gene: TRBV7-2
J gene: TRBJ2-3

CDR3 DNA: TGTGCCAGCAGCTTGGTGGGGTCCGGGACAGCGAACTATGGCTACACCTTC
CDR3 protein: CASSLVGSGTANYGYTF
clone size: medium-sized
D gene: TRBD1
V gene: TRBV7-8
J gene: TRBJ1-2

CDR3 DNA: TGTGCCAGCAGTTACTCGATTGGGACAGCCCAAGAGACCCAGTACTTC
CDR3 protein: CASSYSIGTAQETQYF
clone size: -
D gene: TRBD1
V gene: TRBV6-5
J gene: TRBJ2-5

CDR3 DNA: TGTGCCTGGAGTGTAAGCGGGGTAGATTCACCCCTCCACTTT
CDR3 protein: CAWSVSGVDSPLHF
clone size: -
D gene: -
V gene: TRBV30
J gene: TRBJ1-6

CDR3 DNA: TGTGCCAGCAACCAGGGGGCTGGCAATCAGCCCCAGCATTTT
CDR3 protein: CASNQGAGNQPQHF
clone size: -
D gene: TRBD1
V gene: TRBV19
J gene: TRBJ1-5

CDR3 DNA: TGTGCCAGCTCACCCCGACAGGGCTATCAGCCCCAGCATTTT
CDR3 protein: CASSPRQGYQPQHF
clone size: once
D gene: TRBD1
V gene: TRBV18
J gene: TRBJ1-5

CDR3 DNA: TGTGCCAGCTCAAGCGCGGGGGCGCCGTCTAATCAGCCCCAGCATTTT
CDR3 protein: CASSSAGAPSNQPQHF
clone size: -
D gene: -
V gene: TRBV18
J gene: TRBJ1-5

CDR3 DNA: TGTGCCAGCAGTTACTCCCCTAACACCGGGGAGCTGTTTTTT
CDR3 protein: CASSYSPNTGELFF
clone size: -
D gene: -
V gene: TRBV6-2/TRBV6-3
J gene: TRBJ2-2